Below are 28 T cell receptor beta chains sequenced from a single sample in a study of high-grade serous ovarian cancer treatment subgroups. The protocol was immunoSEQ multiplex PCR, while the TCRdb copy is restricted to in-frame clones and leaves out a portion. The sample contains about 960 clones, 60% to 75% of which appear only once. Tumor samples were obtained before definitive surgery or chemotherapy. Sequencing was performed on tumor tissue. The source of these receptors is a human donor with high-grade serous ovarian cancer.

This sequence joins TRBV28 and TRBJ1-3, with a tentative D call TRBD1 (6 bases). The CDR3 contains 15 residues. The V end was cut by 11 bases, the J end by 4 bases, with 21 bases between. Germline loops: CDR1 MDHEN, CDR2 SYDVKM. CDR3 bases: TGTGCCGTCGCGGGGGCGCTTGTGGGAGGAAACACCATATATTTT. This translates into CAVAGALVGGNTIYF.

This clone was counted a single time. The V call is TRBV2, the J call TRBJ2-3, with unresolved D. In germline, CDR1 is SNHLY, CDR2 FYNNEI. CDR3 length: 14 residues. V lost 1 base and J lost 1, with 6 bases in between. CDR3 region: CASSEGLGTDTQYF. Written as DNA, the CDR3 is TGTGCCAGCAGTGAAGGTCTGGGCACAGATACGCAGTATTTT.

The chain couples TRBV4-1 to TRBJ2-4, with D tentatively TRBD1 or TRBD2 (7 bases each). The CDR3 spans 14 residues. V lost 6 bases to trimming and J lost 5 bases, with 14 bases between them. Germline V gene data show CDR1 as MGHRA and CDR2 as YSYEKL. The CDR3 DNA follows: TGCGCCAGCAGGGGGCAGGGGGGGGAAAACATTCAGTACTTC. Its protein is CASRGQGGENIQYF.

The chain recombines TRBV14 with TRBJ2-1; D unresolved. V was cut by 7 bases and J by 10 bases, with 17 bases left in between. Looked up from germline, CDR1 is SGHDN and CDR2 is FVKESK. The CDR3 contains 13 residues. The CDR3 nucleotides are TGTGCCAGCAAAAACAGCCTTGAAGGAGAGCAGTTCTTC. This sequence encodes CASKNSLEGEQFF.

This chain joins TRBV5-8 and TRBJ2-3; TRBD2 matches at 7 bases. Germline values: CDR1 SGHTS, CDR2 YDEGEE. The CDR3 runs to 14 residues. The ends lost 4 bases at V and 1 base at J; junction bases unmatched: 3. The chain's CDR3 is CASSRDYGTDTQYF. The CDR3 DNA is TGTGCCAGCAGCCGGGACTACGGCACAGATACGCAGTATTTT.

V usage is TRBV9 and J usage is TRBJ1-1; D might be TRBD1 (5 bases). The CDR3 is 13 residues long. Germline V gene sequence: CDR1 SGDLS, CDR2 YYNGEE. V shed 0 bases and J shed 7 bases, with 10 bases lying between them. The CDR3 region is CASSVGGGLEAFF. The CDR3 nucleotides are TGTGCCAGCAGCGTAGGGGGGGGTCTTGAAGCTTTCTTT.

The chain employs TRBV7-3 and TRBJ2-5; 7 nucleotides match TRBD2. From germline, CDR1 is SGHTA and CDR2 FQGTGA. The CDR3 is 14 amino acids. The ends lost 2 bases at V and 2 bases at J; junction bases unmatched: 2. The CDR3 DNA is TGTGCCAGCAGCTTATGGGGGGGTCAAGAGACCCAGTACTTC. Protein: CASSLWGGQETQYF.

This clone turned up a few times. The CDR3 DNA reads as TGTGCCAGCAGCTTAGCGGGGCTAAGCCAGAGTGAGCAGTTCTTC. This encodes CASSLAGLSQSEQFF. The genes are TRBV7-8 and TRBJ2-1; possibly TRBD1 for D (5 bases). The CDR3 sequence is 15 residues long. V shed 0 bases and J shed 9 bases, with 15 bases lying between them. The germline V gene has CDR1 SGHVS and CDR2 FQNEAQ. Using reference TRBV7-8 and TRBJ2-1 for the parts outside the CDR3, the full variable domain is GAGVSQSPRYKVAKRGQDVALRCDPISGHVSLFWYQQALGQGPEFLTYFQNEAQLDKSGLPSDRFFAERPEGSVSTLKIQRTQQEDSAVYLCASSLAGLSQSEQFFGPGTRLTVL.

In its sample, this clone was seen once. The V call is TRBV28, the J call TRBJ1-1; 7 nucleotides match TRBD1. V dropped 3 bases and J dropped 4; count of bases not matched to a gene: 2. Germline CDR1 is MDHEN and CDR2 is SYDVKM. The CDR3 contains 13 residues. CDR3 sequence (DNA): TGTGCCAGCAGTTTCACAGGGGCCACTGAAGCTTTCTTT. The encoded protein is CASSFTGATEAFF.

The count of this clone is one. The chain has TRBV4-3 and TRBJ2-7; D unclear. The CDR3 totals 15 residues. Germline assignment: CDR1 LGHNA and CDR2 YSLEER. The V end lost 0 bases, the J end lost 4 bases, and 13 bases lay between the germline ends. Here the CDR3 DNA reads TGCGCCAGCAGCCAAGATTTCGCCAGCACTTACGAGCAGTACTTC. This sequence encodes CASSQDFASTYEQYF.

The V gene is TRBV6-1, the J gene TRBJ1-5, with TRBD1 matching 7 bases. Germline V gene lookup returns CDR1 MNHNS and CDR2 SASEGT. With V trimmed by 7 bases and J by 4 bases, 7 bases remained unmatched. The length of the CDR3 is 14 residues. The CDR3 DNA reads as TGTGCCAGCACCTCCGGGACAGTTAATCAGCCCCAGCATTTT. This translates into CASTSGTVNQPQHF.

J is TRBJ2-7 and V is TRBV27; a possible D gene is TRBD1 (6 bases). The CDR3 has 12 residues. Trimming took off 4 bases at V and 5 bases at J, with 9 bases between the two ends. The germline V gene has CDR1 MNHEY and CDR2 SMNVEV (reference sequence). Here the CDR3 DNA reads TGTGCCAGCAGTTCAACAGGGAACGAGCAGTACTTC. This gives the protein CASSSTGNEQYF.

This chain uses TRBV27 with TRBJ2-5; 15 nucleotides match TRBD2. J gave up 5 bases and V 5 bases, and 9 bases lay outside the gene matches. The germline V gene has CDR1 MNHEY and CDR2 SMNVEV (reference sequence). This CDR3 has 17 amino acids. As DNA, the CDR3 is TGTGCCAGCAGTCTTGGGGGGACTAGCGGGAGGCGGGAGACCCAGTACTTC. Its translation is CASSLGGTSGRRETQYF.

The rearrangement uses TRBV6-9 and TRBJ2-7; D tentatively fits TRBD1 or TRBD2 (6 bases each). The V gene lost 7 bases and the J gene lost 3 bases, with 19 bases spanning the gap. The germline V gene encodes CDR1 MNHGY and CDR2 SVAAGI. The CDR3 consists of 15 residues. The CDR3 coding sequence is TGTGCCAGCACCCCAACGGGGGCCAGGTACTACGAGCAGTACTTC. It codes for CASTPTGARYYEQYF.

This rearrangement joins TRBV7-2 to TRBJ2-1; TRBD2 agrees at 11 bases. Germline V gene data show CDR1 as SGHTA and CDR2 as FQGNSA. The J segment lost 7 bases and the V segment lost 5 bases, leaving 16 bases of the junction unmatched. This CDR3 has 18 amino acids. CDR3 nucleotide sequence: TGTGCCAGCAGCCGAGTGGGTAGCGGGAGGGTGTTGAGAAATGAGCAGTTCTTC. This sequence encodes CASSRVGSGRVLRNEQFF. The full variable domain, with the rest looked up from reference TRBV7-2 and TRBJ2-1, is GAGVSQSPSNKVTEKGKDVELRCDPISGHTALYWYRQSLGQGLEFLIYFQGNSAPDKSGLPSDRFSAERTGGSVSTLTIQRTQQEDSAVYLCASSRVGSGRVLRNEQFFGPGTRLTVL.

This clone turned up a few times. The chain links TRBV10-2 to TRBJ2-5; D is unclear. Deletions cut 0 bases from V and 0 bases from J, with 5 bases between. Germline CDR1 reads WSHSY; CDR2 reads SAAADI. The CDR3 runs 14 residues. The CDR3 DNA reads TGCGCCAGCAGTGAGTCGGGGTACCAAGAGACCCAGTACTTC. The encoded protein is CASSESGYQETQYF.

A single count supports this clone. V is TRBV29-1 and J is TRBJ2-7; TRBD2 matches 12 bases. The CDR3 sequence is 14 residues long. Trimming took 8 bases from V and 2 from J; bases not matched to a gene: 7. Looked up from germline, CDR1 is SQVTM and CDR2 is ANQGSEA. This CDR3 is CSTRTSGTPYEQYF. In DNA, the CDR3 is TGCAGCACCCGGACTAGCGGGACCCCCTACGAGCAGTACTTC.

The rearrangement joins TRBV11-2 to TRBJ1-1; D is uncertain. The germline V and J ends were trimmed by 2 bases and 8 bases, with 15 bases remaining between them. The germline V gene encodes CDR1 SGHAT and CDR2 FQNNGV. This CDR3 comprises 14 residues. CDR3 bases: TGTGCCAGCAGCTTAATTACACTGGTGTCCGAAGCTTTCTTT. Its translation: CASSLITLVSEAFF.

This chain links TRBV19 with TRBJ2-5; TRBD1 might be the D (5 bases). CDR1 and CDR2 from the germline V gene are LNHDA and SQIVND (reference sequence). V was pared by 3 bases and J by 5 bases, with 16 bases between. The CDR3 runs 15 residues. The DNA for the CDR3 is TGTGCCAGTAGTATCGACAGTAATCGTCGGGAGACCCAGTACTTC. It encodes CASSIDSNRRETQYF.

This sequence joins TRBV7-9 and TRBJ2-1, with D possibly being TRBD1 or TRBD2 (5 bases each). The CDR3 runs 16 residues. Germline values: CDR1 SEHNR, CDR2 FQNEAQ (reference sequence). Between the trimmed V and J ends, which lost 4 bases and 0 bases, there was a span of 13 bases. CDR3 in amino acids: CASSSPLGASYNEQFF. DNA of the CDR3: TGTGCCAGCAGCTCCCCACTAGGGGCCTCCTACAATGAGCAGTTCTTC.

The V and J genes are TRBV6-6 and TRBJ2-2; 11 nucleotides match TRBD2. V lost 3 bases to trimming and J lost 3 bases; unmatched junction nucleotides: 3. The germline CDR1 and CDR2 sequences are MNHNY and SVGAGI (reference sequence). This CDR3 has 16 residues. Written as DNA, the CDR3 is TGTGCCAGCAGTTATACTAGCGGGAGAGACACCGGGGAGCTGTTTTTT. This gives the protein CASSYTSGRDTGELFF.

V is TRBV4-3 and J is TRBJ2-7; TRBD1 or TRBD2 may be the D gene (5 bases each). The CDR3 runs to 18 residues. The V gene lost 1 base and the J gene lost 0 bases, with 19 bases spanning the gap. Germline V gives CDR1 LGHNA, CDR2 YSLEER. Here the CDR3 reads CASSQGWFEGTASYEQYF. The DNA for the CDR3 is TGCGCCAGCAGCCAAGGCTGGTTTGAGGGGACGGCCTCCTACGAGCAGTACTTC.

By frequency in the sample, this clone is large. V and J are TRBV5-6 and TRBJ2-5; 13 nucleotides line up with TRBD2. Germline V gene lookup returns CDR1 SGHDT and CDR2 YYEEEE. V dropped 4 bases and J dropped 5; count of bases not matched to a gene: 5. CDR3 length: 15 residues. Here the CDR3 reads CASSGLAGEVETQYF. The CDR3 DNA reads as TGTGCCAGCAGCGGACTAGCGGGGGAGGTGGAGACCCAGTACTTC.

V gene TRBV7-2 combines with J gene TRBJ1-4; D gene unclear. The CDR3 is made up of 13 amino acids. Trimming removed 5 bases at V and 3 bases at J, with 7 bases between. Germline V lookup: CDR1 SGHTA, CDR2 FQGNSA. The CDR3 protein is CASSPGANEKLFF. Written as DNA, the CDR3 is TGTGCCAGCAGCCCCGGGGCTAATGAAAAACTGTTTTTT.

This clone turned up a few times. This chain links TRBV2 with TRBJ1-5; D unclear. The CDR3 is made up of 17 amino acids. Germline V gene sequence: CDR1 SNHLY, CDR2 FYNNEI. Between the trimmed V and J ends, which lost 1 base and 5 bases, there was a span of 18 bases. CDR3 in amino acids: CASSEEGSRSPHQPQHF. In nucleotides, the CDR3 is TGTGCCAGCAGTGAAGAAGGTTCACGGAGCCCCCATCAGCCCCAGCATTTT.

The V and J genes are TRBV18 and TRBJ2-5, with D unclear. Trimming shortened V by 1 base and J by 2 bases, and 8 bases separated the two germline ends. From germline, CDR1 is KGHSH and CDR2 LQKENI. This CDR3 contains 14 residues. The CDR3, as DNA: TGTGCCAGCTCACCACGGTTGAGTCAAGAGACCCAGTACTTC. Protein sequence: CASSPRLSQETQYF. Drawing the rest from reference TRBV18 and TRBJ2-5, the complete variable domain is NAGVMQNPRHLVRRRGQEARLRCSPMKGHSHVYWYRQLPEEGLKFMVYLQKENIIDESGMPKERFSAEFPKEGPSILRIQQVVRGDSAAYFCASSPRLSQETQYFGPGTRLLVL.

This clone was seen more than once but under ten times. The chain has TRBV7-9 and TRBJ1-2; D gene uncertain. This CDR3 has 13 residues. Trimming cost V 5 bases and J 2 bases, with 9 bases left between them. The germline gives CDR1 SEHNR, CDR2 FQNEAQ (reference sequence). In DNA form, the CDR3 reads TGTGCCAGCAGCCCCACAGAGAACTATGGCTACACCTTC. Protein: CASSPTENYGYTF.

The chain recombines TRBV19 with TRBJ2-6; possibly TRBD1 or TRBD2 for D (6 bases each). The ends were cut back, 7 bases at V and 4 bases at J, with 14 bases in the middle. The CDR3 is made up of 15 amino acids. Germline V lookup: CDR1 LNHDA, CDR2 SQIVND (reference sequence). The CDR3 bases are TGTGCCAGTACGGGATCGGGGGCAGGGGCCAACGTCCTGACTTTC. The encoded protein is CASTGSGAGANVLTF.